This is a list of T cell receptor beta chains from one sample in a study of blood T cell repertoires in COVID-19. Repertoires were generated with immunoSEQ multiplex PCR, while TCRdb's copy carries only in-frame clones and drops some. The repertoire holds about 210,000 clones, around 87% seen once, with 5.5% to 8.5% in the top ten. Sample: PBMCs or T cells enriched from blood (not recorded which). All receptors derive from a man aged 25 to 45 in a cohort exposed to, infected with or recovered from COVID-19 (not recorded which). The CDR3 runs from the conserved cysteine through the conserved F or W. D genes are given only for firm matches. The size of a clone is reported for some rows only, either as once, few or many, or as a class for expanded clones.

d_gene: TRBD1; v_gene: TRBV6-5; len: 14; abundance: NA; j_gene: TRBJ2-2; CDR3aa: CASHPGQDTGELFF; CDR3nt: TGTGCCAGTCATCCGGGACAGGACACCGGGGAGCTGTTTTTT
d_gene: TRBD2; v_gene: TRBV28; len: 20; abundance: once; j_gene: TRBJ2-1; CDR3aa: CASSSGRGSGRDLSYNEQFF; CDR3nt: TGTGCCAGCAGTTCGGGAAGGGGTAGCGGGAGGGACCTCTCCTACAATGAGCAGTTCTTC
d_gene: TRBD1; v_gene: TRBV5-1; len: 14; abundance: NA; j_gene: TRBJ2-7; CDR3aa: CASSAGQVFYEQYF; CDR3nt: TGCGCCAGCAGCGCTGGACAGGTCTTCTACGAGCAGTACTTC
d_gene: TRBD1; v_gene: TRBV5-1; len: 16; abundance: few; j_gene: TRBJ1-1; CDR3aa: CASSPTTGATNTEAFF; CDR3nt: TGCGCCAGCAGCCCCACGACAGGGGCGACGAACACTGAAGCTTTCTTT
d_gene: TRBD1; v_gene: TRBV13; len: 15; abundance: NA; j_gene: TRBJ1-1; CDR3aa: CASSAQTGYDTEAFF; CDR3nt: TGTGCCAGCAGCGCCCAGACAGGGTATGACACTGAAGCTTTCTTT
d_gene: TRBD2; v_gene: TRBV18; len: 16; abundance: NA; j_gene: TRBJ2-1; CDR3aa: CASSPQLAGGPNEQFF; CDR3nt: TGTGCCAGCTCACCACAACTAGCGGGAGGTCCGAATGAGCAGTTCTTC
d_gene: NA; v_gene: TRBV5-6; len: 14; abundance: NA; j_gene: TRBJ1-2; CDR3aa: CASSLPGVGYGYTF; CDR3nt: TGTGCCAGCAGCTTGCCGGGGGTAGGGTATGGCTACACCTTC
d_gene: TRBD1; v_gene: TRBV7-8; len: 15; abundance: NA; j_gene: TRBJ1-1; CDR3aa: CASRSRDRGQGEAFF; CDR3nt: TGTGCCAGCAGGAGTCGGGACAGGGGGCAGGGTGAAGCTTTCTTT
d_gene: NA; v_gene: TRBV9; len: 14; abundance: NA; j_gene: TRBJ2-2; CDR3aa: CASSVALLAGELFF; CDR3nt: TGTGCCAGCAGCGTAGCTCTGCTAGCCGGGGAGCTGTTTTTT
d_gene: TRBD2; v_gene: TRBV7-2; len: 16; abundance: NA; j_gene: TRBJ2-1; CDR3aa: CASSTRTSGRWNEQFF; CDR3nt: TGTGCCAGCAGCACGCGGACTAGCGGGAGATGGAATGAGCAGTTCTTC
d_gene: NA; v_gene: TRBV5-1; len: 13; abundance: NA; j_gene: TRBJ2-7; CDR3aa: CASSLVQSYEQYF; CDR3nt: TGCGCCAGCAGCTTGGTCCAGTCCTACGAGCAGTACTTC
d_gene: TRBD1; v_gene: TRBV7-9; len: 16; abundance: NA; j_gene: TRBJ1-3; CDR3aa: CASSLDWTGGGNTIYF; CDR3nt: TGTGCCAGCAGCTTAGATTGGACAGGGGGTGGAAACACCATATATTTT
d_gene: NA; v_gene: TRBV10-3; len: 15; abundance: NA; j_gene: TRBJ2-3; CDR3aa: CAILSSGSPRGTQYF; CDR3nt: TGTGCCATTTTGTCCTCTGGTAGTCCCCGAGGTACGCAGTATTTT
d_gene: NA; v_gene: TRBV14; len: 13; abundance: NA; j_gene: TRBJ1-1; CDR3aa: CASSRIQGTEAFF; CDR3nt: TGTGCCAGCAGCCGAATCCAGGGGACTGAAGCTTTCTTT
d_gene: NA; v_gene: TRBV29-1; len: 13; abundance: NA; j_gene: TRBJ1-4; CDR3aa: CSVGWQGIEKLFF; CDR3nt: TGCAGCGTTGGTTGGCAGGGGATTGAAAAACTGTTTTTT
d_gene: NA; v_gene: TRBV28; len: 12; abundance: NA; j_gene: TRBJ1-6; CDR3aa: CASTDSGSPLHF; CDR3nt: TGTGCCAGCACCGATTCGGGGTCACCCCTCCACTTT
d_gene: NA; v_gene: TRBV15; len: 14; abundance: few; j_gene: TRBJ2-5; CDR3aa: CATSRADSEETQYF; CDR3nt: TGTGCCACCAGCAGAGCCGACTCGGAAGAGACCCAGTACTTC
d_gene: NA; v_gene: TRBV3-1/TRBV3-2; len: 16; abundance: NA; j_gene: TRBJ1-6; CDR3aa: CASSQSGSSYNSPLHF; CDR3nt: TGTGCCAGCAGCCAATCCGGGAGCTCCTATAATTCACCCCTCCACTTT
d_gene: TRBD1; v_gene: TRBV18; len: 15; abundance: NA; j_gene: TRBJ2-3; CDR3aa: CASEPGQPVLDTQYF; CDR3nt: TGTGCCAGCGAGCCGGGACAGCCAGTCTTGGATACGCAGTATTTT
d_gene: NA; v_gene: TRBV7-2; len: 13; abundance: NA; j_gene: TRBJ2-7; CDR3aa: CASSLAPGYEQYF; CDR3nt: TGTGCCAGCAGCTTAGCGCCCGGTTACGAGCAGTACTTC
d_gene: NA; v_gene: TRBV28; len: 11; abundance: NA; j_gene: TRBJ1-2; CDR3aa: CATNLGSGYTF; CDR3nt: TGTGCCACCAATCTAGGGAGTGGCTACACCTTC
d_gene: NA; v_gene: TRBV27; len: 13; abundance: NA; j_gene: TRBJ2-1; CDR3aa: CASSQAAYNEQFF; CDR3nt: TGTGCCAGCAGCCAGGCTGCGTACAATGAGCAGTTCTTC
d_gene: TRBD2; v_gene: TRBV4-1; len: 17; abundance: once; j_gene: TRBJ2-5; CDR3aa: CASSQGTSGSPSETQYF; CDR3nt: TGCGCCAGCAGCCAGGGGACTAGCGGGAGCCCCTCAGAGACCCAGTACTTC
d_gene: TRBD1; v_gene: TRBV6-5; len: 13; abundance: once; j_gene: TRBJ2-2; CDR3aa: CASKQGYTGELFF; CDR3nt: TGTGCCAGTAAACAGGGGTACACCGGGGAGCTGTTTTTT
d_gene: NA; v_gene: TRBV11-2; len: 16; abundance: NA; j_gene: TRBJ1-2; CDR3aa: CASSLDLEGVNYGYTF; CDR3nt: TGTGCCAGCAGCTTAGATCTAGAAGGGGTGAACTATGGCTACACCTTC
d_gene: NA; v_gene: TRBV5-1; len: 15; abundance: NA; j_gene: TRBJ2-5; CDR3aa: CASSLTVGSEGTQYF; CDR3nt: TGCGCCAGCAGCTTGACAGTAGGTAGTGAAGGGACCCAGTACTTC
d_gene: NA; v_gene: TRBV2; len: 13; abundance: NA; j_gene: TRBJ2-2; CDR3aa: CARAGSGAGELFF; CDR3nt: TGTGCCAGGGCAGGGTCGGGAGCCGGGGAGCTGTTTTTT
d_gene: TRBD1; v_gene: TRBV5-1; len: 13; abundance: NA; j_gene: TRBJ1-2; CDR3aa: CASSNQGAWGYTF; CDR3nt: TGCGCCAGCAGTAATCAGGGGGCCTGGGGCTACACCTTC
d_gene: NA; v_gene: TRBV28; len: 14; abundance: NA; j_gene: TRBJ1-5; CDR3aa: CASSLAETNQPQHF; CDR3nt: TGTGCCAGCAGTTTGGCAGAAACTAACCAGCCCCAGCATTTT
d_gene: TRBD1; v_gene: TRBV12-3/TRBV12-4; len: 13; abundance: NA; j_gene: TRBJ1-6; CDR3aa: CASTSDRVSPLHF; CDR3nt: TGTGCCAGCACTTCTGACAGGGTTTCACCCCTCCACTTT
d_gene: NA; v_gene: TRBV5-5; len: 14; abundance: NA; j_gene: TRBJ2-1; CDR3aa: CASSRPLYNDEQFF; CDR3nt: TGTGCCAGCAGCCGCCCCCTATATAATGATGAGCAGTTCTTC
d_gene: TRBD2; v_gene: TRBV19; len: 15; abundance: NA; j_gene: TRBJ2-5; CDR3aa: CASSVAGGPEETQYF; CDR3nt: TGTGCCAGTAGTGTAGCGGGAGGGCCAGAAGAGACCCAGTACTTC
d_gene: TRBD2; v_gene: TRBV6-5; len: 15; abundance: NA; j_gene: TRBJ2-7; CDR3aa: CASIGTSGRNSEQYF; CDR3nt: TGTGCCAGCATTGGGACTAGCGGGAGGAACAGCGAGCAGTACTTC
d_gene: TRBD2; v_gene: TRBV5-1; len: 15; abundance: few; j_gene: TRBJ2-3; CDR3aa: CASRSGLAGEDTQYF; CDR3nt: TGCGCCAGCAGGTCGGGACTAGCGGGGGAAGATACGCAGTATTTT
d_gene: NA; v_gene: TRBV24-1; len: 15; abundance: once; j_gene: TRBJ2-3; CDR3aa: CATSDLDQGSDTQYF; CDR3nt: TGTGCCACCAGTGATTTAGACCAGGGGAGTGATACGCAGTATTTT
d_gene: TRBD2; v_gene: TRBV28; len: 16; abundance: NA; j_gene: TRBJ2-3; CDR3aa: CASSTGLAGGEDTQYF; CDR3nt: TGTGCCAGCAGCACGGGACTAGCGGGAGGGGAAGATACGCAGTATTTT
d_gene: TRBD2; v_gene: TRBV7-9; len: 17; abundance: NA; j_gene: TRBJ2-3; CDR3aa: CASSLGGLAGAADTQYF; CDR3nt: TGTGCCAGCAGCTTAGGGGGACTAGCGGGAGCCGCAGATACGCAGTATTTT
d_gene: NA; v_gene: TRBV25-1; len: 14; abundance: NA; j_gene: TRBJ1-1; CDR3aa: CASRRTAPNTEAFF; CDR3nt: TGTGCCAGCAGACGGACAGCCCCGAACACTGAAGCTTTCTTT
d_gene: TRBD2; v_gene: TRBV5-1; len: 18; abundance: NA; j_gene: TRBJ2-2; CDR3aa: CASTRKAGSFANTGELFF; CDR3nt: TGCGCCAGCACCCGGAAAGCGGGATCGTTCGCGAACACCGGGGAGCTGTTTTTT
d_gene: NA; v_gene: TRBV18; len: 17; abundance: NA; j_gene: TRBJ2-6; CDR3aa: CASSPYDIFSGANVLTF; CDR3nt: TGTGCCAGCTCACCATACGACATTTTCTCTGGGGCCAACGTCCTGACTTTC
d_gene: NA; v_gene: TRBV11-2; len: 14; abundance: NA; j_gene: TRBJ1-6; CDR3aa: CASSPPFYNSPLHF; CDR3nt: TGTGCCAGCAGCCCCCCCTTCTATAATTCACCCCTCCACTTT
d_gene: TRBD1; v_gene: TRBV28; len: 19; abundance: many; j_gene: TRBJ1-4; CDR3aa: CASSSSVISRDRGVEKLFF; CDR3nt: TGTGCCAGCAGTTCGAGTGTTATCAGTAGGGACAGGGGTGTCGAAAAACTGTTTTTT
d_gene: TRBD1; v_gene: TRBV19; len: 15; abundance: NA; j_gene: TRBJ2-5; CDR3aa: CASSIARTGQETQYF; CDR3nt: TGTGCCAGTAGTATAGCCCGGACAGGACAAGAGACCCAGTACTTC
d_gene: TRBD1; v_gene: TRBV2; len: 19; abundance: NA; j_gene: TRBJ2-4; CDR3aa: CARTDPIQGDNGGKNIQYF; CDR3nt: TGTGCCAGAACTGATCCAATACAGGGGGATAACGGAGGCAAAAACATTCAGTACTTC
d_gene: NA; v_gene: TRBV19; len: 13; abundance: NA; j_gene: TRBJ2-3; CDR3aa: CASSFTVTDTQYF; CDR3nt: TGTGCCAGTAGTTTTACAGTTACAGATACGCAGTATTTT
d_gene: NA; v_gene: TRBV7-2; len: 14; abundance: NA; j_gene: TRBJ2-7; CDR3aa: CASSLARTTYEQYF; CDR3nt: TGTGCCAGCAGCTTAGCAAGGACTACCTACGAGCAGTACTTC
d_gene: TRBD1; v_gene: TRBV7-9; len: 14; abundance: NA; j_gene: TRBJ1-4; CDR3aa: CASSLGQGNEKLFF; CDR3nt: TGTGCCAGCAGCTTAGGACAGGGGAATGAAAAACTGTTTTTT
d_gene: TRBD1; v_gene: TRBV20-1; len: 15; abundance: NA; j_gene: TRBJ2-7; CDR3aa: CSASSRTGPSYEQYF; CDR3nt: TGCAGTGCTAGTTCCCGGACAGGTCCCTCCTACGAGCAGTACTTC
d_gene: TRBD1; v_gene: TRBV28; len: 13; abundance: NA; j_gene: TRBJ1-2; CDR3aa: CASSRTGIYGYTF; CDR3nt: TGTGCCAGCAGCCGGACAGGTATCTATGGCTACACCTTC
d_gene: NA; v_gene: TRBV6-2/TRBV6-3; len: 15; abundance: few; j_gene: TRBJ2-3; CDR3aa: CASSSIADSTDTQYF; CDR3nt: TGTGCCAGCAGTTCTATAGCGGATAGCACAGATACGCAGTATTTT
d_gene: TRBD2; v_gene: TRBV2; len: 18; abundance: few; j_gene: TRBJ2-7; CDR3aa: CASSEIEFGGRAENEQYF; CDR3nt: TGTGCCAGCAGTGAAATTGAGTTTGGCGGGAGGGCCGAGAACGAGCAGTACTTC
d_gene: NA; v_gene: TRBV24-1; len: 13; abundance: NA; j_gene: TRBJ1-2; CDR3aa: CATSDFRGSGYTF; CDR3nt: TGTGCCACCAGTGATTTTAGGGGTTCTGGCTACACCTTC
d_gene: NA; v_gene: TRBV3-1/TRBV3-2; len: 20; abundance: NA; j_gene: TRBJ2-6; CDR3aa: CASSPVQALLRGSGANVLTF; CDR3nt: TGTGCCAGCAGCCCGGTACAGGCTCTCCTCCGTGGGTCTGGGGCCAACGTCCTGACTTTC
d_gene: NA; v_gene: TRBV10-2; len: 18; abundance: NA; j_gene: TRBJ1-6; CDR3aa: CASSEDLSGGLFNSPLHF; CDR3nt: TGCGCCAGCAGTGAAGATCTTTCAGGCGGACTCTTTAATTCACCCCTCCACTTT
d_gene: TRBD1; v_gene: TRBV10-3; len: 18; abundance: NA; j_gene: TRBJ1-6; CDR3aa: CAISGGGQESSYNSPLHF; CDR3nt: TGTGCCATCAGTGGGGGGGGACAGGAAAGCTCCTATAATTCACCCCTCCACTTT
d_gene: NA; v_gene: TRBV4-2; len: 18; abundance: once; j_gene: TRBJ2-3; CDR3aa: CASSQPPLGSISTDTQYF; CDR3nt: TGTGCCAGCAGCCAACCCCCCTTGGGCAGTATTAGCACAGATACGCAGTATTTT
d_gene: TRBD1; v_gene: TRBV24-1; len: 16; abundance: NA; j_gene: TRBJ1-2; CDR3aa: CATSDWGTGSGYGYTF; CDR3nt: TGTGCCACCAGTGATTGGGGGACAGGCAGCGGATATGGCTACACCTTC
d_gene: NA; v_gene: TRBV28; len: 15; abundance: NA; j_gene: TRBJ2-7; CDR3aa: CASSLSGTLTYEQYF; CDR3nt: TGTGCCAGCAGTTTATCCGGGACACTAACCTACGAGCAGTACTTC
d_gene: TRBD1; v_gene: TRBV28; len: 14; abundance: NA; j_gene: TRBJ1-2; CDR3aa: CASSSGGVDYGYTF; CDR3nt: TGTGCCAGCAGCTCAGGGGGCGTGGACTATGGCTACACCTTC
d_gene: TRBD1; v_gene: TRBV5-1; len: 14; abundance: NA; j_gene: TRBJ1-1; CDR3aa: CASSIRDRGSDAFF; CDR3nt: TGCGCCAGCAGCATCCGGGACAGGGGGTCAGACGCTTTCTTT